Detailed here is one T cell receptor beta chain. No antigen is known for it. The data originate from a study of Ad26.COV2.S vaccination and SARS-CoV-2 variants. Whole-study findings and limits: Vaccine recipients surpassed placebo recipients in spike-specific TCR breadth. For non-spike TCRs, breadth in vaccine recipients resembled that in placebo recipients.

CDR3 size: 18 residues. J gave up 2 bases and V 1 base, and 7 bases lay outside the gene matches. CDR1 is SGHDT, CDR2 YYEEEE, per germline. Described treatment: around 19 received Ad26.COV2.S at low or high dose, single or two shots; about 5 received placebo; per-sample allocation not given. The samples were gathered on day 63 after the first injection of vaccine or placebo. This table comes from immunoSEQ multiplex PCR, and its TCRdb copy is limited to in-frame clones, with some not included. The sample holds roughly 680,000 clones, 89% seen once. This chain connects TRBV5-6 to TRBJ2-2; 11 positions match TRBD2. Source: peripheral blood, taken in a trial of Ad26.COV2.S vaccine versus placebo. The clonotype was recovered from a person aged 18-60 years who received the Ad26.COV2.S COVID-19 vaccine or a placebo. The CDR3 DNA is TGTGCCAGCAGCTTGAGTCTAGCGGGGGGCTTAAACACCGGGGAGCTGTTTTTT. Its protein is CASSLSLAGGLNTGELFF.